These 28 T cell receptor beta chains came from one sample sequenced in a study of blood T cell repertoires in COVID-19. The data were produced by immunoSEQ multiplex PCR, yet TCRdb's version contains in-frame clones alone and is incomplete. The sample yields about 16,000 clones, about 91% seen once. Sequenced material: peripheral blood. Receptor source: a human donor in a cohort sampled during active COVID-19.

The chain employs TRBV9 and TRBJ2-3; the match to TRBD2 covers 10 bases. This CDR3 region has 14 residues. Germline trimming cut 0 bases from V and 6 bases from J; bases unmatched to any gene: 1. Germline-derived CDR1 and CDR2 are SGDLS and YYNGEE. CDR3 sequence: CASSVGLAGDTQYF. The CDR3 DNA sequence: TGTGCCAGCAGCGTAGGACTAGCGGGTGATACGCAGTATTTT.

This sequence joins TRBV19 and TRBJ1-2, with 7 bases lining up with TRBD1. Looked up from germline, CDR1 is LNHDA and CDR2 is SQIVND (reference sequence). The CDR3 spans 14 residues. Trimming cost V 7 bases and J 5 bases; bases outside gene matches: 10. CDR3 protein: CASTLTGRGYGYTF. The CDR3 DNA reads TGTGCCAGTACCCTGACAGGGAGAGGTTATGGCTACACCTTC.

A single count supports this clone. The J gene is TRBJ1-2, the V gene TRBV11-1; possible D gene TRBD1, 6 bases. V dropped 6 bases and J dropped 0 bases, with 11 bases sitting between them. In germline, CDR1 is SGHAT, CDR2 FQDESV (reference sequence). The CDR3 covers 14 residues. The CDR3 loop reads CASSLDRANYGYTF. Written as DNA, the CDR3 is TGTGCCAGCAGTTTGGACAGAGCTAACTATGGCTACACCTTC.

J is TRBJ1-4 and V is TRBV19, with D possibly being TRBD1 (6 bases). Between the trimmed V and J ends, which lost 7 bases and 8 bases, there was a span of 17 bases. The V gene's germline CDR1 is LNHDA and CDR2 SQIVND (reference sequence). The CDR3 length is 14 residues. The CDR3 region has the DNA TGTGCCAGTACCGGAGCGGGGGGCTGGGAAAAACTGTTTTTT. This encodes CASTGAGGWEKLFF.

This chain joins TRBV28 and TRBJ1-1; D gene unclear. The CDR3 covers 16 residues. Trimming shortened V by 5 bases and J by 0 bases, and 16 bases separated the two germline ends. Germline V gene data show CDR1 as MDHEN and CDR2 as SYDVKM. The CDR3 DNA follows: TGTGCCAGCAGTCACCCCGACATGTCTGTGAACACTGAAGCTTTCTTT. Protein: CASSHPDMSVNTEAFF.

The rearrangement uses TRBV7-2 and TRBJ1-1, with D uncertain. The V gene lost 4 bases and the J gene lost 8 bases, with 14 bases spanning the gap. The CDR3 is 13 amino acids. CDR1 SGHTA and CDR2 FQGNSA come from the germline V gene. DNA for the CDR3: TGTGCCAGCAGCTCGAGGGCGGGGAGGGAAGCTTTCTTT. Translation gives CASSSRAGREAFF.

The V and J genes are TRBV5-1 and TRBJ2-3; 7 bases fit TRBD2. Germline CDR1 reads SGHRS; CDR2 reads YFSETQ. The J segment lost 8 bases and the V segment lost 4 bases, leaving 10 bases of the junction unmatched. The CDR3 is 14 residues long. CDR3 bases: TGCGCCAGCAGCATCGGACTAGGTCGAGTTACGCAGTATTTT. Translation gives CASSIGLGRVTQYF. Combining the CDR3 with reference TRBV5-1 and TRBJ2-3 gives the whole variable domain KAGVTQTPRYLIKTRGQQVTLSCSPISGHRSVSWYQQTPGQGLQFLFEYFSETQRNKGNFPGRFSGRQFSNSRSEMNVSTLELGDSALYLCASSIGLGRVTQYFGPGTRLTVL.

This clone came up a few times. This chain joins TRBV5-1 and TRBJ1-6; 10 positions match TRBD1. The CDR3 is 16 amino acids. In germline, CDR1 is SGHRS, CDR2 YFSETQ. The trim removed 0 bases at V and 9 bases at J, leaving 6 bases unmatched. CDR3 protein: CASSLAPRDRGSPLHF. DNA of the CDR3: TGCGCCAGCAGCTTGGCCCCCCGGGACAGGGGTTCACCCCTCCACTTT.

This rearrangement joins TRBV5-1 to TRBJ1-2, with a tentative D call TRBD1 (5 bases). The V and J ends lost 6 bases and 6 bases respectively, with 15 bases between them. The CDR3 consists of 13 residues. Germline V gene lookup returns CDR1 SGHRS and CDR2 YFSETQ. CDR3 residues: CASTPTVGDGYTF. The CDR3 DNA reads TGCGCCAGCACCCCGACCGTAGGGGATGGCTACACCTTC.

The rearrangement joins TRBV3-1 (or the pseudogene TRBV3-2) to TRBJ2-1; D might be TRBD2 (5 bases). This CDR3 has 17 amino acids. The V gene lost 0 bases and the J gene lost 8 bases, with 20 bases spanning the gap. Germline CDR1 is LGHDT and CDR2 is YNNKEL (reference sequence). The CDR3 loop reads CASSQETPYPSGDEQFF. Here the CDR3 DNA reads TGTGCCAGCAGCCAAGAAACCCCGTACCCGTCCGGGGATGAGCAGTTCTTC.

V gene TRBV5-5 combines with J gene TRBJ1-2; TRBD1 aligns across 7 bases. CDR3 size: 13 residues. Germline V gene data show CDR1 as SGHKS and CDR2 as YYEKEE (reference sequence). J was trimmed by 8 bases and V by 0 bases; bases with no gene match: 4. CDR3 DNA sequence: TGTGCCAGCAGCTTGGACAGGGGAGAGGGCTACACCTTC. This gives the protein CASSLDRGEGYTF.

CDR3 nucleotide sequence: TGCAGCGCCTGGACAGGGAGCCACGAGCAGTACTTC. Encoded protein: CSAWTGSHEQYF. The chain links TRBV29-1 to TRBJ2-7; 8 bases match TRBD1. V dropped 7 bases and J dropped 5; count of bases not matched to a gene: 7. This CDR3 comprises 12 residues. Germline CDR1 and CDR2: SQVTM and ANQGSEA.

The chain has TRBV2 and TRBJ2-2, with TRBD2 as a possible D gene (6 bases). V lost 1 base, J lost 3 bases, and 12 bases lay in between. Germline V gene lookup returns CDR1 SNHLY and CDR2 FYNNEI. The length of the CDR3 is 16 residues. The CDR3 loop is CASSEGEVGDTGELFF. In DNA, the CDR3 is TGTGCCAGCAGTGAAGGGGAGGTGGGGGACACCGGGGAGCTGTTTTTT.

The chain joins TRBV27 to TRBJ1-5; TRBD1 is a possible D gene (5 bases). V was shortened by 11 bases and J by 4 bases, with 18 bases between the two germline ends. This CDR3 has 14 amino acids. CDR1 and CDR2 from the germline V gene are MNHEY and SMNVEV (reference sequence). This CDR3 reads CASKRAGINQPQHF. CDR3 coding DNA: TGTGCCTCCAAACGGGCAGGGATAAATCAGCCCCAGCATTTT.

The J gene is TRBJ2-5, the V gene TRBV10-1; TRBD1 aligns across 7 bases. From germline, CDR1 is WNHNN and CDR2 SYGVQD (reference sequence). The junction had 2 bases not matched to a gene; V was cut back by 5 bases and J by 2 bases. CDR3 length: 13 residues. The DNA of the CDR3 is TGCGCCAGCAGTTTACAGGGGCAAGAGACCCAGTACTTC. Its protein product is CASSLQGQETQYF.

The chain has TRBV29-1 and TRBJ1-1; 9 bases are a match to TRBD1. V was pared by 6 bases and J by 11 bases, with 10 bases of the junction left unmatched. This CDR3 contains 12 residues. CDR1 is SQVTM, CDR2 ANQGSEA, per germline. The CDR3 DNA is TGCAGCGTAGCGGGACAGGGCAAGAGGGCTTTCTTT. It is translated as CSVAGQGKRAFF.

This clone was observed once. The chain is built from TRBV28 and TRBJ1-1, with D possibly TRBD1 on 5 matching bases. V lost 2 bases and J lost 13, with 11 bases in between. The CDR3 totals 11 residues. The V gene's germline CDR1 is MDHEN and CDR2 SYDVKM. The CDR3 sequence is CASSLSDSRFF. The CDR3 nucleotides read TGTGCCAGCAGTTTAAGCGACAGTCGTTTCTTT.

This sequence joins TRBV4-3 and TRBJ1-3; no clear D. V lost 1 base and J lost 0, with 7 bases in between. CDR1 is LGHNA, CDR2 YSLEER, per germline. The CDR3 has 15 amino acids. The CDR3 loop reads CASSQVGDSGNTIYF. The DNA of the CDR3 is TGCGCCAGCAGCCAAGTCGGAGACTCTGGAAACACCATATATTTT.

This clone came up once. The rearrangement uses TRBV28 and TRBJ2-1, with a weak D call TRBD2 (5 bases). The CDR3 loop spans 13 amino acids. V lost 6 bases, J lost 7 bases, and 13 bases lay in between. Germline CDR1 and CDR2: MDHEN and SYDVKM. The DNA of the CDR3 is TGTGCCAGCAGACACGGAGGATATAATGAGCAGTTCTTC. Translation: CASRHGGYNEQFF.

The rearrangement joins TRBV6-5 to TRBJ2-1; 8 bases agree with TRBD2. This CDR3 is 13 amino acids long. Germline V gene data show CDR1 as MNHEY and CDR2 as SVGAGI. V was pared by 6 bases and J by 6 bases, with 4 bases of the junction left unmatched. For the CDR3, the DNA is TGTGCCAGCAGAATTAGCGGGGTCAATGAGCAGTTCTTC. As protein: CASRISGVNEQFF.

V and J are TRBV11-3 and TRBJ1-2; D gene uncertain. V gave up 0 bases and J gave up 4 bases, with 12 bases separating them. Germline V gene lookup returns CDR1 SGHNT and CDR2 YENEEA. CDR3 length: 15 residues. This CDR3 reads CASSLDRYSSYGYTF. Written as DNA, the CDR3 is TGTGCCAGCAGCTTAGATCGTTACAGCTCCTATGGCTACACCTTC.

J is TRBJ1-1 and V is TRBV4-3, with 7 bases aligning to TRBD1. V dropped 0 bases and J dropped 2; count of bases not matched to a gene: 9. Germline V gene lookup returns CDR1 LGHNA and CDR2 YSLEER. The CDR3 is 17 residues long. CDR3 nucleotides: TGCGCCAGCAGCCAAGAGACCGGGACAGTTTTTAACACTGAAGCTTTCTTT. Translation gives CASSQETGTVFNTEAFF.

The V and J genes are TRBV1 and TRBJ2-1; the DNA was not used to check the table's D call, TRBD2. TRBV1 is an annotated pseudogene. The CDR3 sequence is 14 residues long. DNA for the CDR3: TGCACCAGCAGCCCGATGACTAGCGGGAATGAGCAGTTCTTC. This gives the protein CTSSPMTSGNEQFF.

The rearrangement links TRBV7-2 to TRBJ1-5, with D maybe TRBD1 (5 bases). V lost 1 base to trimming and J lost 7 bases, with 14 bases between them. The germline CDR1 and CDR2 sequences are SGHTA and FQGNSA. The CDR3 covers 15 residues. The CDR3 spells CASSLGGHPNQPQHF. CDR3 in DNA: TGTGCCAGCAGCTTAGGCGGACACCCAAACCAGCCCCAGCATTTT.

The rearrangement uses TRBV27 and TRBJ2-7; D gene uncertain. Germline values: CDR1 MNHEY, CDR2 SMNVEV (reference sequence). CDR3 length: 13 residues. Trimming left V 5 bases short and J 7 bases short, with 15 bases between. CDR3 sequence: CASSPIPPGEQYF. The CDR3 DNA sequence: TGTGCCAGCAGTCCCATCCCCCCAGGAGAGCAGTACTTC.

The chain uses TRBV11-2 and TRBJ1-4; 11 nucleotides align to TRBD1. V dropped 7 bases and J dropped 0; count of bases not matched to a gene: 13. There are 19 residues in the CDR3. Germline CDR1 is SGHAT and CDR2 is FQNNGV. This CDR3 is CASTVAGTGGFATNEKLFF. In DNA, the CDR3 is TGTGCCAGCACGGTGGCCGGGACAGGGGGATTTGCAACTAATGAAAAACTGTTTTTT.

This rearrangement joins TRBV12-5 to TRBJ1-5; a weak D match, TRBD1 (6 bases). Trimming took 0 bases from V and 1 from J, leaving 19 bases between them. Per germline, CDR1 LGHNT and CDR2 FRNRAP. CDR3 size: 19 residues. CDR3 nucleotide sequence: TGTGCTAGTGGTTTGGTGCCACCCAAACCCCAGGGGAGCAATCAGCCCCAGCATTTT. It specifies CASGLVPPKPQGSNQPQHF.

The chain couples TRBV19 to TRBJ2-7; 14 bases map to TRBD2. V lost 10 bases and J lost 6; bases outside the gene matches: 23. CDR3 length: 19 residues. The V gene's germline CDR1 is LNHDA and CDR2 SQIVND (reference sequence). The CDR3 region is CATGSGGLAGVTAFGEQYF. The CDR3 DNA sequence: TGTGCCACCGGCAGTGGGGGACTAGCGGGAGTGACGGCGTTCGGCGAGCAGTACTTC.